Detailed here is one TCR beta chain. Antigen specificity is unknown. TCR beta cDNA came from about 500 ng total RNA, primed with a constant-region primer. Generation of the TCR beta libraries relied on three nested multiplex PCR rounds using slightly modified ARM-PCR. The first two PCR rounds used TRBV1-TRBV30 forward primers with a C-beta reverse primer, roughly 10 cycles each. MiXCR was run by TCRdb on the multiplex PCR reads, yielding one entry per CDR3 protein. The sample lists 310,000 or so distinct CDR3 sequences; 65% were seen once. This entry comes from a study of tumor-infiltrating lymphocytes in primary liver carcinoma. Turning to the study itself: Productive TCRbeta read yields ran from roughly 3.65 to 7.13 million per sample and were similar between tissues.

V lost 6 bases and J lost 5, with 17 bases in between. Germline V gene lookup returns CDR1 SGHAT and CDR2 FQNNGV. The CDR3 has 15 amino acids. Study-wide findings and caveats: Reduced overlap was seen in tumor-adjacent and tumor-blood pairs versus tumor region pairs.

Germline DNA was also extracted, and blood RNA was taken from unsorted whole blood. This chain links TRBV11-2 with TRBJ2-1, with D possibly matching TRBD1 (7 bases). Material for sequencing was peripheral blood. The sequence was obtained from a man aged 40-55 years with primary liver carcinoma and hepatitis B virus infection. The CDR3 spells CASSSGGTPHNEQFF. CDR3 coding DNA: TGTGCCAGCAGTTCAGGGGGGACTCCCCACAATGAGCAGTTCTTC.